This T cell receptor beta chain stems from a study of blood T cell repertoires in COVID-19. Study context: The analysed material was cDNA or gDNA that came from T cells, B-cell-depleted T cells, or PBMCs.

The V gene lost 0 bases and the J gene lost 4 bases, with 12 bases spanning the gap. Germline CDR1 SGHTA, CDR2 FQGNSA. The CDR3 loop spans 15 amino acids. Data came from immunoSEQ multiplex PCR; TCRdb stores just in-frame clones and leaves some out. The sample holds 270,000 or so clones, around nine tenths seen once. The V gene is TRBV7-2, the J gene TRBJ1-2, with a tentative D call TRBD1 (5 bases). The specimen was PBMCs or T cells enriched from blood (not recorded which). This receptor was identified in a woman under 30 who had recovered from COVID-19. CDR3 bases: TGTGCCAGCAGCTTAGCCAAGACAGTTAGCTATGGCTACACCTTC. Protein sequence: CASSLAKTVSYGYTF.